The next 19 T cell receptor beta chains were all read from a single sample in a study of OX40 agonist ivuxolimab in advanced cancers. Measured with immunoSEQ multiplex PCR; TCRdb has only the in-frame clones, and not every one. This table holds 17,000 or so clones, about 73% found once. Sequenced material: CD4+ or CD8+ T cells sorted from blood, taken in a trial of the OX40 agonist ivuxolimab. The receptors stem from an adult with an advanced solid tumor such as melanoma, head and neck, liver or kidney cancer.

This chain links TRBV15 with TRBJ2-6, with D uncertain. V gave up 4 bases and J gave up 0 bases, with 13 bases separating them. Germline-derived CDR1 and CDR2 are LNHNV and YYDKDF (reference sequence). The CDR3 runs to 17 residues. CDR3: CATSKLREDSGANVLTF. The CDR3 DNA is TGTGCCACCAGCAAATTACGTGAAGACTCTGGGGCCAACGTCCTGACTTTC.

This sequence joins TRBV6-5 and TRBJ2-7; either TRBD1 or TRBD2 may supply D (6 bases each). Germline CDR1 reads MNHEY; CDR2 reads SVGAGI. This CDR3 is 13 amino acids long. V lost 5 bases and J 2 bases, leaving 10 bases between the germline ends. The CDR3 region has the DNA TGTGCCAGCAGTGAGGGGGGAACCTACGAGCAGTACTTC. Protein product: CASSEGGTYEQYF.

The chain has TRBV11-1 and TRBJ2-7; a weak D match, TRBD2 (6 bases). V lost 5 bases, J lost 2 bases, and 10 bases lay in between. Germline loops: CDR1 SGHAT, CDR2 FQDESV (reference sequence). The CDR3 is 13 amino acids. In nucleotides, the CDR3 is TGTGCCAGCAGCCCCGGGAGAGCCTACGAGCAGTACTTC. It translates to CASSPGRAYEQYF.

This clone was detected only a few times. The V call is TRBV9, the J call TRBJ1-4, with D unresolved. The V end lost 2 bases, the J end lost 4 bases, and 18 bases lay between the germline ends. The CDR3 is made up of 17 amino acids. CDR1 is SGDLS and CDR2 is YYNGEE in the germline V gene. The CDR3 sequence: CASSVEEMAEVNEKLFF. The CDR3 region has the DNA TGTGCCAGCAGCGTCGAGGAGATGGCAGAAGTTAATGAAAAACTGTTTTTT.

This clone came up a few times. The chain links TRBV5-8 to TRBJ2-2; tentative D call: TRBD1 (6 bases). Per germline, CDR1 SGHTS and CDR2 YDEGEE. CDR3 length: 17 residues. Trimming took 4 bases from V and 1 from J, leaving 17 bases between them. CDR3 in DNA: TGTGCCAGCAGCAAACAGGGAAACGTTTGGAACACCGGGGAGCTGTTTTTT. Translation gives CASSKQGNVWNTGELFF.

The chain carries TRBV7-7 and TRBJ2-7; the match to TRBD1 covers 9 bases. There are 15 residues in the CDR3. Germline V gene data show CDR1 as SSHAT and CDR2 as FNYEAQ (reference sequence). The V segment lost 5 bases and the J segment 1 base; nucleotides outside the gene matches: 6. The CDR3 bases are TGTGCCAGCAGCCCTGGACAGGGGCCTTCCTACGAGCAGTACTTC. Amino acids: CASSPGQGPSYEQYF. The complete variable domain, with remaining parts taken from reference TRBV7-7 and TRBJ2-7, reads GAGVSQSPRYKVTKRGQDVTLRCDPISSHATLYWYQQALGQGPEFLTYFNYEAQPDKSGLPSDRFSAERPEGSISTLTIQRTEQRDSAMYRCASSPGQGPSYEQYFGPGTRLTVT.

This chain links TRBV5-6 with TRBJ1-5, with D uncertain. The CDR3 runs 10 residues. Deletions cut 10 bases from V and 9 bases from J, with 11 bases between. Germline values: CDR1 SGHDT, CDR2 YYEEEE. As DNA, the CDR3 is TGTGCCCAACAACCCGGGCCCCAGCATTTT. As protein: CAQQPGPQHF.

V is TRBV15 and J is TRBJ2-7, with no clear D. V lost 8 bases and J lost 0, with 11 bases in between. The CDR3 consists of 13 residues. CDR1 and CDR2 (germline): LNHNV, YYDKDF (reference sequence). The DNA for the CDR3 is TGTGCCACCCGGACGGTGAGCTCCTACGAGCAGTACTTC. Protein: CATRTVSSYEQYF.

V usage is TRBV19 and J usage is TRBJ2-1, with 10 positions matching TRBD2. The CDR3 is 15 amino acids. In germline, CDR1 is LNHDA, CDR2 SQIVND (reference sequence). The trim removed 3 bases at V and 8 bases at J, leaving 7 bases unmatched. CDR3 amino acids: CASSISGRASDEQFF. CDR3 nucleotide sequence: TGTGCCAGTAGTATCAGCGGGAGGGCCAGCGATGAGCAGTTCTTC.

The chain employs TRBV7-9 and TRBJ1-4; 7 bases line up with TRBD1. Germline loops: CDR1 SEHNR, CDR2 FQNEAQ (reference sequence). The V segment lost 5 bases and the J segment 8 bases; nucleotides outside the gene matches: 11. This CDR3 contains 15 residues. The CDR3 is CASSGRTGVGEKLFF. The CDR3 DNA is TGTGCCAGCAGCGGAAGGACAGGTGTTGGGGAAAAACTGTTTTTT.

CDR3 in DNA: TGTGCCTGGAGAGATGACTTATTGGCTCGGGAGACTCCCTACGAGCAGTACTTC. Translated, it gives CAWRDDLLARETPYEQYF. The chain recombines TRBV30 with TRBJ2-7, with D possibly being TRBD2 (6 bases). The CDR3 has 18 amino acids. Germline values: CDR1 GTSNPN, CDR2 SVGIG (reference sequence). Trimming removed 3 bases at V and 2 bases at J, with 26 bases between. Together with reference TRBV30 and TRBJ2-7, the CDR3 gives the full variable domain: SQTIHQWPATLVQPVGSPLSLECTVEGTSNPNLYWYRQAAGRGLQLLFYSVGIGQISSEVPQNLSASRPQDRQFILSSKKLLLSDSGFYLCAWRDDLLARETPYEQYFGPGTRLTVT.

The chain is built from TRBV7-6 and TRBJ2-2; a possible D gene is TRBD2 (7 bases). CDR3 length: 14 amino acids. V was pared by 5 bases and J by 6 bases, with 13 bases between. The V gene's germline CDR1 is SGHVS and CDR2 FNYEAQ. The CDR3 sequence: CASSLRGGAGELFF. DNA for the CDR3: TGTGCCAGCAGCCTCAGGGGAGGGGCCGGGGAGCTGTTTTTT.

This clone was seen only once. This CDR3 is CASSSWGVNEQFF. The CDR3 DNA sequence: TGTGCCAGCAGTTCCTGGGGTGTAAATGAGCAGTTCTTC. The rearrangement uses TRBV6-6 and TRBJ2-1; D is undetermined. CDR1 is MNHNY, CDR2 SVGAGI, per germline (reference sequence). The germline V and J ends were trimmed by 4 bases and 7 bases, with 11 bases remaining between them. This CDR3 spans 13 amino acids.

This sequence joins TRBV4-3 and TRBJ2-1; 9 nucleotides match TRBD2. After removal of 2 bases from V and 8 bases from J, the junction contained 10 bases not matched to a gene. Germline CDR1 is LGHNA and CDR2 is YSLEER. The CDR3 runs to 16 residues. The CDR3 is CASSQSIAGVGDEQFF. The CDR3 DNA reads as TGCGCCAGCAGCCAAAGTATAGCGGGAGTAGGAGATGAGCAGTTCTTC.

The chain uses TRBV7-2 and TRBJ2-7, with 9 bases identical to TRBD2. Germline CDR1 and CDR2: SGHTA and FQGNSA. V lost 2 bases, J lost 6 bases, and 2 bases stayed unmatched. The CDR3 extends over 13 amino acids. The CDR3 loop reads CASSLLAGSEQYF. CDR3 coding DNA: TGTGCCAGCAGCTTACTAGCGGGAAGCGAGCAGTACTTC. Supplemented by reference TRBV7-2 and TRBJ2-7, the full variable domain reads GAGVSQSPSNKVTEKGKDVELRCDPISGHTALYWYRQSLGQGLEFLIYFQGNSAPDKSGLPSDRFSAERTGGSVSTLTIQRTQQEDSAVYLCASSLLAGSEQYFGPGTRLTVT.

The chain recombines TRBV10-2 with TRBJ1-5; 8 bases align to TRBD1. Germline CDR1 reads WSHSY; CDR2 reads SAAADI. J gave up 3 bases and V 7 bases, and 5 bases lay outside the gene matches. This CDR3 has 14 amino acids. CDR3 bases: TGCGCCAGCAATCAGGGGGCGTCCAATCAGCCCCAGCATTTT. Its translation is CASNQGASNQPQHF.

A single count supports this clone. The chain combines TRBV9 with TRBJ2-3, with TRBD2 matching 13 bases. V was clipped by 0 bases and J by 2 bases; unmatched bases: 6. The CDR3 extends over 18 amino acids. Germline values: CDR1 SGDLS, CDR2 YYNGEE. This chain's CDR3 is CASSVESGTSGITDTQYF. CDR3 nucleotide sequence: TGTGCCAGCAGCGTAGAATCTGGGACTAGCGGGATCACAGATACGCAGTATTTT. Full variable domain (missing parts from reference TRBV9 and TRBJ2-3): DSGVTQTPKHLITATGQRVTLRCSPRSGDLSVYWYQQSLDQGLQFLIQYYNGEERAKGNILERFSAQQFPDLHSELNLSSLELGDSALYFCASSVESGTSGITDTQYFGPGTRLTVL.

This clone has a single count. Written as DNA, the CDR3 is TGTGCCACCAGCAGTCGATCAGGGGGCTACGAGCAGTACTTC. Its translation is CATSSRSGGYEQYF. The rearrangement links TRBV15 to TRBJ2-7; 7 bases are a match to TRBD1. The CDR3 totals 14 residues. The germline gives CDR1 LNHNV, CDR2 YYDKDF (reference sequence). J lost 3 bases, V lost 3 bases, and 5 bases had no gene match.

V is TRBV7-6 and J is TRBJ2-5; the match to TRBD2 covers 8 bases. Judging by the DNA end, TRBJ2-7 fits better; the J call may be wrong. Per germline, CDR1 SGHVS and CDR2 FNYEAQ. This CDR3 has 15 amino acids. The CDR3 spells CASSPAGVPFYEQYF. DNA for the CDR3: TGTGCCAGCAGCCCAGCGGGAGTCCCGTTCTACGAGCAGTACTTC.